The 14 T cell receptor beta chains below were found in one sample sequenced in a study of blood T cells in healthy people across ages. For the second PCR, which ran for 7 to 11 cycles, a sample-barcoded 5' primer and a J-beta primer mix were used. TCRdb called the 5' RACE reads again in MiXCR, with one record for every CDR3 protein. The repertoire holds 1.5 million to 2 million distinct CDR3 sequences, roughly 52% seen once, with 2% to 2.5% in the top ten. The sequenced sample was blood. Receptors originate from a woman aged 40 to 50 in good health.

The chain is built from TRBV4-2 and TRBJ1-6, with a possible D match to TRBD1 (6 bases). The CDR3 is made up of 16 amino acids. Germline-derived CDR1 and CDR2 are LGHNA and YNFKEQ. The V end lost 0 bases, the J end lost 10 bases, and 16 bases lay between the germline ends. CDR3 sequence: CASSQEAGTRVSPLHF. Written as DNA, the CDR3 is TGTGCCAGCAGCCAAGAGGCCGGGACAAGAGTGTCACCCCTCCACTTT.

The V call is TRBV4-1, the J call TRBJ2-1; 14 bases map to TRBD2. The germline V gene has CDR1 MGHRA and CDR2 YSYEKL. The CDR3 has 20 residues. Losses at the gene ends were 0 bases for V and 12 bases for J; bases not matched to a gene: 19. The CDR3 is CASSQDPSIVGTSGRSWQFF. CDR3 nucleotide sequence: TGCGCCAGCAGCCAAGACCCAAGTATAGTCGGGACTAGCGGGAGAAGTTGGCAGTTCTTC.

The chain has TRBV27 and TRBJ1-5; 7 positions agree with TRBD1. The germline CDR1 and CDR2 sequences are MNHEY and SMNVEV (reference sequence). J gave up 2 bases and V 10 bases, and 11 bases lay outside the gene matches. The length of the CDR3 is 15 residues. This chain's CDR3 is CATAPTTGGNQPQHF. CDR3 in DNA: TGTGCCACCGCACCTACTACAGGGGGCAATCAGCCCCAGCATTTT.

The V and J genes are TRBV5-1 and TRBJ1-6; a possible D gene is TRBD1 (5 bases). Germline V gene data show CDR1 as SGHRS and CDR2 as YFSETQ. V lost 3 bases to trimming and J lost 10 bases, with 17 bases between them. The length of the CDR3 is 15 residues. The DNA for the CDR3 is TGCGCCAGCAGCTGGGGGGAGGCGCTAAGCTCACCCCTCCACTTT. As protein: CASSWGEALSSPLHF. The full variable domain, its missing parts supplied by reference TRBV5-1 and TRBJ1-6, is KAGVTQTPRYLIKTRGQQVTLSCSPISGHRSVSWYQQTPGQGLQFLFEYFSETQRNKGNFPGRFSGRQFSNSRSEMNVSTLELGDSALYLCASSWGEALSSPLHFGNGTRLTVT.

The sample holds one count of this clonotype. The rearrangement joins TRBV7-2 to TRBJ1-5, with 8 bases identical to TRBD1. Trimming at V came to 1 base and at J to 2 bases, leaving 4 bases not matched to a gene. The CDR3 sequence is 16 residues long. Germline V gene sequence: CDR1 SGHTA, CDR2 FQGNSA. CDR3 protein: CASSLGPGQGNQPQHF. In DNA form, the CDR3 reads TGTGCCAGCAGCTTAGGGCCGGGACAGGGCAATCAGCCCCAGCATTTT.

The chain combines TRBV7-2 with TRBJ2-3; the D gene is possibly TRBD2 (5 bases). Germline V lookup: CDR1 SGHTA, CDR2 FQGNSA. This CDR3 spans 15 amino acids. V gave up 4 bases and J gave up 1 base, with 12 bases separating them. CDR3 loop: CASSSRGSGTDTQYF. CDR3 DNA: TGTGCCAGCAGCTCACGGGGTAGCGGCACAGATACGCAGTATTTT.

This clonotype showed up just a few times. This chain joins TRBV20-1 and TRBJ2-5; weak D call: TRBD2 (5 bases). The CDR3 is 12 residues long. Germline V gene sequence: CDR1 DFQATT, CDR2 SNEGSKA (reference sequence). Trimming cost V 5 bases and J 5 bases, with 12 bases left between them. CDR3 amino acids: CSALRTGETQYF. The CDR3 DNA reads TGCAGTGCTTTACGGACTGGGGAGACCCAGTACTTC.

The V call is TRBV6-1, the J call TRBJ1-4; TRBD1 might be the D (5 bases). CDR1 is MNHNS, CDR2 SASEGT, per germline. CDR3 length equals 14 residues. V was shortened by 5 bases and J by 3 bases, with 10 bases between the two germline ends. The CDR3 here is CASSRTFANEKLFF. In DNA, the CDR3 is TGTGCCAGCAGTCGGACATTTGCTAATGAAAAACTGTTTTTT.

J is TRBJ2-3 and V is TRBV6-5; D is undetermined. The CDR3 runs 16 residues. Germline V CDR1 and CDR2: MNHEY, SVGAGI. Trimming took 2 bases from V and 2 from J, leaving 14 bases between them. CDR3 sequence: CASSYGPSEPTDTQYF. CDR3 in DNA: TGTGCCAGCAGTTACGGGCCCTCTGAACCCACAGATACGCAGTATTTT.

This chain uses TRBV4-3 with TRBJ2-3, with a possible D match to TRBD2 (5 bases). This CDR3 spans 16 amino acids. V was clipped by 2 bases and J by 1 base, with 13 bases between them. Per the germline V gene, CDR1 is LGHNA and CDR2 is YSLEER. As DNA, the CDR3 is TGCGCCAGCAGCCAATCGAGGGCTCTGGGCACAGATACGCAGTATTTT. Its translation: CASSQSRALGTDTQYF.

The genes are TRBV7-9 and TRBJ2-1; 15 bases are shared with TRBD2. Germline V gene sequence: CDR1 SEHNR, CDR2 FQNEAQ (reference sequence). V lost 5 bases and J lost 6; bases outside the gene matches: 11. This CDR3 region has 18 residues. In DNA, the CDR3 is TGTGCCAGCAGCACCTGGACTAGCGGGGGGGCTAGCAGCAATGAGCAGTTCTTC. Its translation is CASSTWTSGGASSNEQFF.

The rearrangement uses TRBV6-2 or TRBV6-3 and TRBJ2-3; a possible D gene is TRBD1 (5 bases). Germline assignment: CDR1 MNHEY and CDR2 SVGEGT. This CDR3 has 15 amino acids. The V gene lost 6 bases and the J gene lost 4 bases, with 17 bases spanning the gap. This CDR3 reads CASRSTAIRPDTQYF. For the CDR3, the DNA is TGTGCCAGCAGGTCGACAGCAATAAGACCAGATACGCAGTATTTT.

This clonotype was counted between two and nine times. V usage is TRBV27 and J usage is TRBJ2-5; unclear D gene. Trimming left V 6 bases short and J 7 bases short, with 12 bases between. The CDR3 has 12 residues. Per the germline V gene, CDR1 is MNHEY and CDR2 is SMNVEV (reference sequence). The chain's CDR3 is CASSTVLGTQYF. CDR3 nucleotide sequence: TGTGCCAGCAGCACTGTGTTAGGGACCCAGTACTTC.

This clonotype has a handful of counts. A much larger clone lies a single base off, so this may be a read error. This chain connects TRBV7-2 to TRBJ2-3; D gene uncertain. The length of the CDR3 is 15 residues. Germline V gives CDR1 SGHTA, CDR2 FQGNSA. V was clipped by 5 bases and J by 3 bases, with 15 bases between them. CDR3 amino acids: CASSPDALGTDTQYF. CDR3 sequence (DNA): TGTGCCAGCAGCCCCGACGCCTTAGGGACAGATACGCAGTATTTT.